The 15 T cell receptor beta chains below were found in one sample sequenced in a study of Graves' ophthalmopathy and Graves' hyperthyroidism. RNA transcripts served as template for amplifying TCR beta CDR3 sequences. HTBI-primed first-round RT-PCR preceded second-round multiplex PCR. TCRdb reanalysed the multiplex PCR reads using MiXCR and keeps one entry per CDR3 protein. This sample has about 410,000 distinct CDR3 sequences; 18% occur once, and the top ten carry 1.6%. The source material was peripheral blood. These receptors were taken from a woman between 18 and 30 years old with Graves' ophthalmopathy.

This clonotype was counted many times. V is TRBV7-2 and J is TRBJ2-7, with 14 bases lining up with TRBD2. V shed 5 bases, J shed 6 bases, and the junction held 6 bases outside the gene matches. The germline gives CDR1 SGHTA, CDR2 FQGNSA. This CDR3 contains 15 residues. The CDR3 DNA sequence: TGTGCCAGCAGCCCGGGGACTAGCGGGAGAGTCGAGCAGTACTTC. This codes for CASSPGTSGRVEQYF.

The sample holds many counts of this clonotype. The chain recombines TRBV24-1 with TRBJ1-5; perhaps TRBD1 as D (5 bases). V lost 0 bases to trimming and J lost 8 bases, with 7 bases between them. Per germline, CDR1 KGHDR and CDR2 SFDVKD. The CDR3 extends over 13 amino acids. The CDR3 sequence is CATSDLTGKPQHF. The CDR3 bases are TGTGCCACCAGTGATTTGACAGGAAAGCCCCAGCATTTT.

This clonotype was seen at least ten times. This chain connects TRBV7-9 to TRBJ1-5; 8 nucleotides match TRBD1. Germline lookup yields CDR1 SEHNR and CDR2 FQNEAQ (reference sequence). The CDR3 is made up of 15 amino acids. The trim removed 5 bases at V and 6 bases at J, leaving 9 bases unmatched. The CDR3 region is CASSTGQGIGQPQHF. The CDR3 DNA sequence: TGTGCCAGCAGCACCGGACAGGGCATCGGTCAGCCCCAGCATTTT.

This clonotype was counted once. The junction and the germline gene differ at one end; a read error may be behind it. The chain is built from TRBV6-5 and TRBJ2-2, with a weak D call TRBD1 (7 bases). The V gene's germline CDR1 is MNHEY and CDR2 SVGAGI. The CDR3 length is 14 residues. CDR3 nucleotide sequence: TGTGCCAGCAATTACCAGGGGGGAGCCGGGGAGCTGTTTTTT. Amino acids: CASNYQGGAGELFF.

The chain uses TRBV28 and TRBJ2-7; 9 bases fit TRBD2. The CDR3 covers 14 residues. The trim removed 6 bases at V and 1 base at J, leaving 4 bases unmatched. Germline-derived CDR1 and CDR2 are MDHEN and SYDVKM. The CDR3 nucleotides are TGTGCCAGCAGACCGGGACTAGCTTCCTACGAGCAGTACTTC. It codes for CASRPGLASYEQYF.

There are many counts of this clonotype. This rearrangement joins TRBV28 to TRBJ2-7; D gene ambiguous. The CDR3 covers 14 residues. V gave up 3 bases and J gave up 3 bases, with 12 bases separating them. Germline CDR1 MDHEN, CDR2 SYDVKM. CDR3 residues: CASSLAIPYYEQYF. The CDR3 DNA sequence: TGTGCCAGCAGTTTGGCGATCCCCTACTACGAGCAGTACTTC.

This clonotype appeared a few times. The chain carries TRBV28 and TRBJ2-7; maybe TRBD1 (5 bases). The CDR3 loop spans 14 amino acids. The V gene lost 5 bases and the J gene lost 2 bases, with 13 bases spanning the gap. The germline CDR1 and CDR2 sequences are MDHEN and SYDVKM. CDR3: CASSVETATYEQYF. In nucleotides, the CDR3 is TGTGCCAGCAGTGTTGAGACAGCCACCTACGAGCAGTACTTC.

This clonotype has a count of ten or more. The chain recombines TRBV2 with TRBJ2-7, with 10 positions matching TRBD2. CDR1 is SNHLY and CDR2 is FYNNEI in the germline V gene. The CDR3 has 20 residues. After removal of 0 bases from V and 4 bases from J, the junction contained 18 bases not matched to a gene. CDR3 loop: CASSEALRLAGVGIKYEQYF. The CDR3 DNA follows: TGTGCCAGCAGTGAAGCGCTTCGTCTAGCGGGAGTAGGTATCAAGTACGAGCAGTACTTC.

This clonotype has ten or more counts. The chain is built from TRBV12-3 or TRBV12-4 and TRBJ2-5, with D perhaps TRBD2 (6 bases). This CDR3 is built from 16 residues. Trimming pared 5 bases from V and 5 bases from J, leaving 21 bases between. CDR3 sequence reads: CASSPNGVGRRETQYF. DNA of the CDR3: TGTGCCAGCAGTCCGAACGGTGTGGGGAGGAGGGAGACCCAGTACTTC.

This clonotype was counted ten times or more. CDR3 in amino acids: CASSPYSGTGELFF. For the CDR3, the DNA is TGTGCCAGCAGCCCCTATAGCGGGACCGGGGAGCTGTTTTTT. This chain links TRBV7-3 with TRBJ2-2; TRBD2 matches at 7 bases. The germline gives CDR1 SGHTA, CDR2 FQGTGA. V trimming: 5 bases; J trimming: 5 bases; junction bases outside the gene matches: 5. This CDR3 region has 14 residues.

This clonotype was seen at least ten times. The chain links TRBV15 to TRBJ1-2, with D hard to call. The germline CDR1 and CDR2 sequences are LNHNV and YYDKDF (reference sequence). The CDR3 consists of 13 residues. V was cut by 9 bases and J by 5 bases, with 16 bases left in between. This chain's CDR3 is CATRRVPRYGYTF. In nucleotides, the CDR3 is TGTGCCACGAGGCGGGTACCCAGGTATGGCTACACCTTC. Full variable domain (rest looked up from reference TRBV15 and TRBJ1-2): DAMVIQNPRYQVTQFGKPVTLSCSQTLNHNVMYWYQQKSSQAPKLLFHYYDKDFNNEADTPDNFQSRRPNTSFCFLDIRSPGLGDTAMYLCATRRVPRYGYTFGSGTRLTVV.

This clonotype was recorded many times. J is TRBJ1-2 and V is TRBV19; TRBD1 aligns across 8 bases. Trimming removed 6 bases from V and 5 bases from J; junction bases left unmatched: 8. Per the germline V gene, CDR1 is LNHDA and CDR2 is SQIVND (reference sequence). There are 14 residues in the CDR3. The CDR3 protein is CASRHRGAGYGYTF. DNA of the CDR3: TGTGCCAGTAGGCACAGGGGGGCCGGGTATGGCTACACCTTC.

This clonotype has a count of ten or more. The rearrangement joins TRBV28 to TRBJ1-2; D not certain. The germline V gene has CDR1 MDHEN and CDR2 SYDVKM. The CDR3 totals 12 residues. The V end was cut by 3 bases, the J end by 10 bases, with 12 bases between. DNA for the CDR3: TGTGCCAGCAGTTTTATCGGGGTGGACTACACCTTC. It encodes CASSFIGVDYTF.

This clonotype has ten or more counts. The chain couples TRBV6-2 or TRBV6-3 to TRBJ2-5, with TRBD1 matching 7 bases. The germline V gene has CDR1 MNHEY and CDR2 SVGEGT. CDR3 length equals 15 residues. Trimming removed 5 bases from V and 2 bases from J; junction bases left unmatched: 8. The CDR3 loop reads CASSNPTGNQETQYF. For the CDR3, the DNA is TGTGCCAGCAGTAACCCGACAGGGAATCAAGAGACCCAGTACTTC.

The sample holds many counts of this clonotype. This sequence joins TRBV2 and TRBJ2-7; 10 bases map to TRBD2. CDR1 SNHLY and CDR2 FYNNEI come from the germline V gene. The CDR3 spans 13 residues. Trimming removed 8 bases from V and 6 bases from J; junction bases left unmatched: 7. The CDR3 protein is CASQRGGSAEQYF. The DNA for the CDR3 is TGTGCCAGCCAGCGGGGGGGCTCCGCCGAGCAGTACTTC.